This TCR beta chain was observed in a study of cytomegalovirus exposure and HLA in healthy donors. Whole-study context: The 550 to 700 first-cohort repertoires and the roughly 120 validation repertoires shared the same platform, a later analysis reported.

Notes on the study in general: Some TCR beta chains (164 of them) were listed as cytomegalovirus-associated.

The CDR3 covers 17 residues. Trimming cost V 5 bases and J 4 bases, with 23 bases left between them. Germline-derived CDR1 and CDR2 are MDHEN and SYDVKM. The data were produced by immunoSEQ multiplex PCR, yet TCRdb's version contains in-frame clones alone and is incomplete. The sample has fewer than 200,000 clones, 85% seen once. In regard to this clone: The antigen is undetermined.

The sequence was collected from a man between 18 and 35 years old in good health and CMV-seropositive. This chain joins TRBV28 and TRBJ1-2, with TRBD1 as a possible D gene (5 bases). Sample: PBMCs. CDR3 amino acids: CASSPTRDWIGLYGYTF. DNA of the CDR3: TGTGCCAGCAGTCCCACTCGGGACTGGATCGGACTCTATGGCTACACCTTC.